The 30 T cell receptor beta chains given below trace back to one sample, sequenced in a study of blood T cell repertoires in COVID-19. Here immunoSEQ multiplex PCR was the method, and the copy in TCRdb shows in-frame clones only, minus some. Here the sample spans tens of thousands of clones, roughly 85% being singletons. The sequencing input was peripheral blood. All receptors come from a man aged 50 to 59 with active or convalescent COVID-19.

In DNA form, the CDR3 reads TGTGCTAGTGGTTACGGGGTCGAAGAGACCCAGTACTTC. Protein sequence: CASGYGVEETQYF. This chain uses TRBV12-5 with TRBJ2-5; TRBD2 might be the D (5 bases). Germline V gene data show CDR1 as LGHNT and CDR2 as FRNRAP. Trimming shortened V by 4 bases and J by 3 bases, and 9 bases separated the two germline ends. This CDR3 region has 13 residues.

J is TRBJ2-5 and V is TRBV7-2; 12 nucleotides align to TRBD2. CDR1 is SGHTA, CDR2 FQGNSA, per germline. V shed 1 base and J 5 bases; nucleotides not matched to a gene: 8. The CDR3 runs 17 residues. Written as DNA, the CDR3 is TGTGCCAGCAGCTTAGACAATCTAGCGGGGGGGCAGGAGACCCAGTACTTC. It encodes CASSLDNLAGGQETQYF.

The chain has TRBV10-1 and TRBJ2-7; D may be TRBD1 (5 bases). Germline assignment: CDR1 WNHNN and CDR2 SYGVQD (reference sequence). V was cut by 4 bases and J by 3 bases, with 10 bases left in between. The CDR3 length is 13 residues. For the CDR3, the DNA is TGCGCCAGCAGTGCCGACAGATACTACGAGCAGTACTTC. This translates into CASSADRYYEQYF.

This clone was counted between two and nine times. The chain combines TRBV2 with TRBJ2-7; TRBD1 agrees at 7 bases. With 8 bases clipped from V and 5 bases from J, the junction kept 15 bases outside the gene matches. This CDR3 is 15 amino acids long. Germline V lookup: CDR1 SNHLY, CDR2 FYNNEI. CDR3 nucleotides: TGTGCCAGCTCCCGAAGCACAGGGGTAGGAAACGAGCAGTACTTC. Translated: CASSRSTGVGNEQYF.

The rearrangement uses TRBV5-5 and TRBJ1-5, with TRBD1 matching over 7 bases. The germline CDR1 and CDR2 sequences are SGHKS and YYEKEE (reference sequence). The CDR3 totals 15 residues. J lost 5 bases, V lost 0 bases, and 5 bases had no gene match. CDR3 sequence reads: CASSLVVTGYQPQHF. CDR3 nucleotide sequence: TGTGCCAGCAGCTTGGTAGTGACAGGGTATCAGCCCCAGCATTTT.

The gene calls are TRBV4-1 and TRBJ2-5; D is perhaps TRBD2 (6 bases). The germline V gene encodes CDR1 MGHRA and CDR2 YSYEKL. With 4 bases removed from V and 5 bases from J, the gap between germline ends came to 17 bases. CDR3 length: 15 residues. CDR3 amino acids: CASSLRGKLGETQYF. For the CDR3, the DNA is TGCGCCAGCAGCCTGCGGGGCAAACTGGGGGAGACCCAGTACTTC.

The CDR3 here is CASSVPGLSNTGELFF. The CDR3 DNA reads TGCGCCAGCAGCGTCCCGGGACTCTCGAACACCGGGGAGCTGTTTTTT. The chain joins TRBV4-1 to TRBJ2-2; D is possibly TRBD2 (6 bases). Per germline, CDR1 MGHRA and CDR2 YSYEKL. The CDR3 consists of 16 residues. V dropped 5 bases and J dropped 0 bases, with 13 bases sitting between them.

Written as DNA, the CDR3 is TGTGCTAGTGGTGGGTGGGGGGAATCGGGCAATCAGCCCCAGCATTTT. Protein sequence: CASGGWGESGNQPQHF. The chain is built from TRBV12-5 and TRBJ1-5; TRBD1 is a possible D gene (5 bases). Germline V gene data show CDR1 as LGHNT and CDR2 as FRNRAP. This CDR3 contains 16 residues. V lost 5 bases, J lost 2 bases, and 16 bases lay in between.

In nucleotides, the CDR3 is TGTGCCAGCAGCCAAGAAGCTGGGACTCCCCGCGGGCAGTTCTTC. Its translation is CASSQEAGTPRGQFF. The chain employs TRBV4-2 and TRBJ2-1, with TRBD2 as a possible D gene (6 bases). Germline-derived CDR1 and CDR2 are LGHNA and YNFKEQ. The CDR3 is 15 amino acids. Trimming shortened V by 0 bases and J by 12 bases, and 18 bases separated the two germline ends.

CDR3 region: CAWSATNGGHSPLHF. DNA for the CDR3: TGTGCCTGGAGTGCTACCAATGGCGGTCATTCACCCCTCCACTTT. The chain carries TRBV30 and TRBJ1-6, with unresolved D. CDR1 and CDR2 from the germline V gene are GTSNPN and SVGIG (reference sequence). CDR3 length equals 15 residues. Trimming stripped 1 base from V and 8 bases from J, with 15 bases between.

The table lists this clone with a few counts. This chain joins TRBV30 and TRBJ1-6; unclear D gene. V was shortened by 1 base and J by 6 bases, with 4 bases between the two germline ends. This CDR3 contains 12 residues. The germline V gene encodes CDR1 GTSNPN and CDR2 SVGIG (reference sequence). This chain's CDR3 is CAWSDSNSPLHF. The CDR3 DNA follows: TGTGCCTGGAGTGACAGTAATTCACCCCTCCACTTT.

The chain has TRBV10-3 and TRBJ1-6; D ambiguous. V lost 3 bases to trimming and J lost 8 bases, with 5 bases between them. Germline V gene sequence: CDR1 ENHRY, CDR2 SYGVKD. The CDR3 has 12 residues. The CDR3 region is CAISDRYSPLHF. The CDR3 DNA reads as TGTGCCATCAGTGATCGGTATTCACCCCTCCACTTT.

The chain has TRBV12-3 or TRBV12-4 and TRBJ1-1; 7 bases match TRBD1. V shed 6 bases and J 3 bases; nucleotides not matched to a gene: 4. There are 13 residues in the CDR3. The CDR3 DNA reads as TGTGCCAGCAGGCGACAGGGTCACACTGAAGCTTTCTTT. Translated, it gives CASRRQGHTEAFF.

The chain uses TRBV12-3 or TRBV12-4 and TRBJ2-2; D unclear. The CDR3 loop spans 13 amino acids. V lost 6 bases to trimming and J lost 3 bases, with 8 bases between them. CDR3 in amino acids: CASRTLDTGELFF. CDR3 DNA sequence: TGTGCCAGCAGAACATTGGACACCGGGGAGCTGTTTTTT.

The chain carries TRBV18 and TRBJ2-2, with 8 bases identical to TRBD1. The germline V gene has CDR1 KGHSH and CDR2 LQKENI. The CDR3 extends over 13 amino acids. J was trimmed by 7 bases and V by 3 bases; bases with no gene match: 1. This chain's CDR3 is CASSPGQDGELFF. The CDR3 nucleotides are TGTGCCAGCTCACCGGGACAGGACGGGGAGCTGTTTTTT.

The J gene is TRBJ1-2, the V gene TRBV10-2, with TRBD1 identical over 8 bases. J was trimmed by 4 bases and V by 6 bases; bases with no gene match: 4. From germline, CDR1 is WSHSY and CDR2 SAAADI. The CDR3 runs 13 residues. The CDR3 protein is CASSRDRSYGYTF. In nucleotides, the CDR3 is TGCGCCAGCAGCCGGGACAGGTCCTATGGCTACACCTTC.

This chain joins TRBV7-2 and TRBJ1-1; the match to TRBD1 covers 11 bases. From germline, CDR1 is SGHTA and CDR2 FQGNSA. CDR3 length: 14 amino acids. The J segment lost 10 bases and the V segment lost 6 bases, leaving 10 bases of the junction unmatched. As DNA, the CDR3 is TGTGCCAGCAGTCGAACCGGACAGGGGGCAGTAGCTTTCTTT. This gives the protein CASSRTGQGAVAFF.

The J gene is TRBJ2-2, the V gene TRBV3-1 (or the pseudogene TRBV3-2); D perhaps matches TRBD1 (5 bases). The germline V gene encodes CDR1 LGHDT and CDR2 YNNKEL (reference sequence). The CDR3 length is 13 residues. Trimming removed 4 bases from V and 4 bases from J, with 7 bases in between. CDR3 amino acids: CASSRGRTGELFF. CDR3 coding DNA: TGTGCCAGCAGCCGGGGCCGCACCGGGGAGCTGTTTTTT.

The gene calls are TRBV11-2 and TRBJ1-6, with D maybe TRBD1 (6 bases). V was shortened by 4 bases and J by 9 bases, with 7 bases between the two germline ends. Germline V CDR1 and CDR2: SGHAT, FQNNGV. CDR3 length: 12 amino acids. The CDR3 protein is CASSSDSSPLHF. CDR3 bases: TGTGCCAGCAGCTCGGACAGTTCACCCCTCCACTTT.

The rearrangement joins TRBV7-2 to TRBJ2-3, with 10 bases identical to TRBD2. Per the germline V gene, CDR1 is SGHTA and CDR2 is FQGNSA. CDR3 size: 15 residues. The trim removed 3 bases at V and 7 bases at J, leaving 7 bases unmatched. The CDR3 region is CASSLSSGGMYTQYF. CDR3 nucleotide sequence: TGTGCCAGCAGCTTGTCTAGCGGGGGAATGTATACGCAGTATTTT.

The genes are TRBV28 and TRBJ1-2, with a tentative D call TRBD1 (5 bases). CDR1 and CDR2 (germline): MDHEN, SYDVKM. Trimming pared 7 bases from V and 2 bases from J, leaving 8 bases between. This CDR3 comprises 12 residues. CDR3 in DNA: TGTGCCAGCATTTCAGGGAACTATGGCTACACCTTC. Its translation is CASISGNYGYTF.

The chain recombines TRBV12-3 or TRBV12-4 with TRBJ1-2; D not resolved. The CDR3 sequence is 11 residues long. With 3 bases removed from V and 4 bases from J, the gap between germline ends came to 3 bases. CDR3: CASSFSYGYTF. For the CDR3, the DNA is TGTGCCAGCAGTTTCAGCTATGGCTACACCTTC.

Judged by abundance, this clone is hyperexpanded. The same CDR3 is also encoded by other DNA sequences in this sample. The chain joins TRBV6-5 to TRBJ2-7; D is perhaps TRBD2 (6 bases). With 8 bases removed from V and 2 bases from J, the gap between germline ends came to 13 bases. This CDR3 is built from 13 residues. Per germline, CDR1 MNHEY and CDR2 SVGAGI. The CDR3 bases are TGTGCCAGCCGAGGAGGGAGCACCTACGAGCAGTACTTC. It yields the protein CASRGGSTYEQYF.

The chain couples TRBV5-1 to TRBJ2-7; 10 nucleotides match TRBD1. CDR1 is SGHRS and CDR2 is YFSETQ in the germline V gene. CDR3 size: 14 residues. V trimming: 6 bases; J trimming: 5 bases; junction bases outside the gene matches: 8. The CDR3 reads CASTRIGQGDEQYF. CDR3 coding DNA: TGCGCCAGCACGAGGATCGGACAGGGGGACGAGCAGTACTTC.

This clone was seen only a few times. The CDR3 loop is CASSPQPGQANEKLFF. CDR3 sequence (DNA): TGTGCCAGCTCACCTCAACCGGGACAGGCAAATGAAAAACTGTTTTTT. The chain couples TRBV18 to TRBJ1-4; 8 bases match TRBD1. CDR1 KGHSH and CDR2 LQKENI come from the germline V gene. V lost 3 bases to trimming and J lost 5 bases; unmatched junction nucleotides: 8. This CDR3 contains 16 residues.

This chain joins TRBV29-1 and TRBJ2-5, with 7 bases identical to TRBD2. CDR1 SQVTM and CDR2 ANQGSEA come from the germline V gene. The ends lost 6 bases at V and 10 bases at J; junction bases unmatched: 17. The CDR3 runs to 14 residues. The CDR3 spells CSVRTSALKLGQYF. The CDR3 DNA is TGCAGCGTCAGAACTAGCGCCCTCAAGCTAGGCCAGTACTTC.

Concerning this clone: The germline gene is not matched at one end of the junction; a read error may be the cause. This sequence joins TRBV5-4 and TRBJ2-3; no clear D. This CDR3 spans 13 amino acids. CDR1 and CDR2 from the germline V gene are SGHNT and YYREEE (reference sequence). The CDR3 sequence is CASSSETIGTRYF. The CDR3 bases are TGTGCCAGCAGCTCCGAGACAATTGGTACGCGGTATTTT.

The chain joins TRBV5-1 to TRBJ2-3; D may be TRBD2 (6 bases). Germline values: CDR1 SGHRS, CDR2 YFSETQ. The CDR3 length is 16 residues. V lost 0 bases and J 1 base, leaving 12 bases between the germline ends. The CDR3 loop is CASSLGGDPRTDTQYF. Written as DNA, the CDR3 is TGCGCCAGCAGCTTGGGGGGGGACCCTCGCACAGATACGCAGTATTTT.

The V call is TRBV24-1, the J call TRBJ2-7; D is perhaps TRBD2 (5 bases). The CDR3 extends over 14 amino acids. In germline, CDR1 is KGHDR, CDR2 SFDVKD. The V end was cut by 2 bases, the J end by 7 bases, with 14 bases between. CDR3 region: CATSDSTDSGEQYF. For the CDR3, the DNA is TGTGCCACCAGTGATTCTACCGACTCGGGGGAGCAGTACTTC.

In nucleotides, the CDR3 is TGTGCCAGCAGCGTATCCAGCACAGATACGCAGTATTTT. It specifies CASSVSSTDTQYF. The chain recombines TRBV25-1 with TRBJ2-3; D remains ambiguous. Trimming stripped 6 bases from V and 0 bases from J, with 7 bases between. The length of the CDR3 is 13 residues. CDR1 is MGHDK, CDR2 SYGVNS, per germline.